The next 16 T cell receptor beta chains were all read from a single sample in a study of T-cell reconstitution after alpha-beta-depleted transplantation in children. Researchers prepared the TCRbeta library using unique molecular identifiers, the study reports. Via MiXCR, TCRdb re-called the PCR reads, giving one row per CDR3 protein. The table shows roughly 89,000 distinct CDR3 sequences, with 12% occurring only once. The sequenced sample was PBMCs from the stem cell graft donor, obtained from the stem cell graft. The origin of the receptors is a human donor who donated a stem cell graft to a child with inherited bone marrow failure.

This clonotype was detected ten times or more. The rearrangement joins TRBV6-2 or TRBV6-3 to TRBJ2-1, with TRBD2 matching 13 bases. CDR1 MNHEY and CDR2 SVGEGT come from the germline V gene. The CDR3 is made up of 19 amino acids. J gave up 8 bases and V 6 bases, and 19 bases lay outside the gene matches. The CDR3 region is CASRPTSGGAVRLFDEQFF. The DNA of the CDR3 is TGTGCCAGCAGGCCTACTAGCGGGGGGGCCGTGAGGTTGTTCGATGAGCAGTTCTTC.

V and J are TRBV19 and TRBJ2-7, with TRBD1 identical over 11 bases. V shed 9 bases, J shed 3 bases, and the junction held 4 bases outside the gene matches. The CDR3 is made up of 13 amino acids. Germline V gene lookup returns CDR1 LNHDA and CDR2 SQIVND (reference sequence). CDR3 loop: CARAGQGGYEQYF. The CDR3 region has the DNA TGTGCCAGGGCGGGACAGGGGGGCTACGAGCAGTACTTC.

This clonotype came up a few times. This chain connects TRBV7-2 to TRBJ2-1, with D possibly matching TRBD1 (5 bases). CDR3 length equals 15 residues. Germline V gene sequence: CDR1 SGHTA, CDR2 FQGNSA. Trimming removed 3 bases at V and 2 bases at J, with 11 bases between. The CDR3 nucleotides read TGTGCCAGCAGCTTCGGACAAACCACCTACAATGAGCAGTTCTTC. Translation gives CASSFGQTTYNEQFF. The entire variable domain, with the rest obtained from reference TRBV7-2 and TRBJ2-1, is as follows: GAGVSQSPSNKVTEKGKDVELRCDPISGHTALYWYRQSLGQGLEFLIYFQGNSAPDKSGLPSDRFSAERTGGSVSTLTIQRTQQEDSAVYLCASSFGQTTYNEQFFGPGTRLTVL.

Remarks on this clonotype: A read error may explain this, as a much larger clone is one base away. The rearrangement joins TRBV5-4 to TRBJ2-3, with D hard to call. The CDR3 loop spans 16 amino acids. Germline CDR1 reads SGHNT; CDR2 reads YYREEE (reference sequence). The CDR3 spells CASSLRNSLRTDTRYF. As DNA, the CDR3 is TGTGCCAGCAGCTTGAGGAATTCCTTACGCACAGATACGCGGTATTTT. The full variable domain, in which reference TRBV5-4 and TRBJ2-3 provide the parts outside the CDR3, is ETGVTQSPTHLIKTRGQQVTLRCSSQSGHNTVSWYQQALGQGPQFIFQYYREEENGRGNFPPRFSGLQFPNYSSELNVNALELDDSALYLCASSLRNSLRTDTRYFGPGTRLTVL.

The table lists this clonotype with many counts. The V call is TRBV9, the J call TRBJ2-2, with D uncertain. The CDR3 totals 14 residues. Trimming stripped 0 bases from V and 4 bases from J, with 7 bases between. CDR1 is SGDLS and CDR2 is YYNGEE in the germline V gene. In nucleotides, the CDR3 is TGTGCCAGCAGCGTAGCTGCGAGCACCGGGGAGCTGTTTTTT. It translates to CASSVAASTGELFF.

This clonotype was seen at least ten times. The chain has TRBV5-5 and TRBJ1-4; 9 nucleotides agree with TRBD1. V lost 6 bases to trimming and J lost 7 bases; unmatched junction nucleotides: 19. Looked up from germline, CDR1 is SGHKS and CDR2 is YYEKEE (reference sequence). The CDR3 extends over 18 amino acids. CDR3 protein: CASTSTAPGQGIIEKLFF. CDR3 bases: TGTGCCAGCACCTCGACGGCCCCGGGACAGGGAATTATTGAAAAACTGTTTTTT.

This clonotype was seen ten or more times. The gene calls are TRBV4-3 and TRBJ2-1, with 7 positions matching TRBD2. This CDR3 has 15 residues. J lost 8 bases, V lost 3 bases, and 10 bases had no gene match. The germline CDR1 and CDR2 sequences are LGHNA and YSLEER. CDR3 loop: CASSQTGETSHEQFF. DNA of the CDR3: TGCGCCAGCAGCCAGACGGGAGAGACTAGCCATGAGCAGTTCTTC.

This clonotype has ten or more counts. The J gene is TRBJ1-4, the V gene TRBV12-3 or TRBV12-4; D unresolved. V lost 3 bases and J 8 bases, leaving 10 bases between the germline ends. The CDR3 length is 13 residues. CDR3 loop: CASSFVRREKLFF. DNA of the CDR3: TGTGCCAGCAGTTTTGTGCGGAGGGAAAAACTGTTTTTT.

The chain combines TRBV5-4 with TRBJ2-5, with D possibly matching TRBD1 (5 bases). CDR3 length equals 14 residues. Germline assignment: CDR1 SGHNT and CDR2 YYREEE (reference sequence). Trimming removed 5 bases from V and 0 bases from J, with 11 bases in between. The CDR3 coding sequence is TGTGCCAGCAGTTCGACAGTTTACCAAGAGACCCAGTACTTC. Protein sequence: CASSSTVYQETQYF.

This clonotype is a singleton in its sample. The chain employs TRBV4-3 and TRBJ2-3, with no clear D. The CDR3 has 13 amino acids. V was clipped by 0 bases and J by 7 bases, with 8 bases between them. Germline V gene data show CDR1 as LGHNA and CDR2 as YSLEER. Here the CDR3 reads CASSQDWGYTQYF. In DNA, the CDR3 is TGCGCCAGCAGCCAAGATTGGGGTTATACGCAGTATTTT.

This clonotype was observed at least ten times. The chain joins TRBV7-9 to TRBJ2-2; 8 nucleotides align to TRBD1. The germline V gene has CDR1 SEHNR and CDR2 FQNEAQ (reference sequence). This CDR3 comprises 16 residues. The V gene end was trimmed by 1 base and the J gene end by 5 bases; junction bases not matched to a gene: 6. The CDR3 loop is CASSLGGTGGTGELFF. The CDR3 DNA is TGTGCCAGCAGCTTAGGCGGGACAGGCGGGACCGGGGAGCTGTTTTTT.

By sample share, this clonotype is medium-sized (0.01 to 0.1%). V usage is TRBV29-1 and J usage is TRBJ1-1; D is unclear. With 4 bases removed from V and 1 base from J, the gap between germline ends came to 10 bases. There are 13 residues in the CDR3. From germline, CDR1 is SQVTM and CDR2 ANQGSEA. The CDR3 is CSVANGWNTEAFF. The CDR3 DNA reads TGCAGCGTTGCAAACGGGTGGAACACTGAAGCTTTCTTT.

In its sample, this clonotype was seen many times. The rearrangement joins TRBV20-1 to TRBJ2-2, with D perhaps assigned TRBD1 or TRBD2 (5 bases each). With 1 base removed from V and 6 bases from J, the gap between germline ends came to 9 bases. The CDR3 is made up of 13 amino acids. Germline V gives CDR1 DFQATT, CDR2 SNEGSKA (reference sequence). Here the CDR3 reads CSARGGEAGELFF. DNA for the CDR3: TGCAGTGCTAGAGGAGGGGAAGCCGGGGAGCTGTTTTTT.

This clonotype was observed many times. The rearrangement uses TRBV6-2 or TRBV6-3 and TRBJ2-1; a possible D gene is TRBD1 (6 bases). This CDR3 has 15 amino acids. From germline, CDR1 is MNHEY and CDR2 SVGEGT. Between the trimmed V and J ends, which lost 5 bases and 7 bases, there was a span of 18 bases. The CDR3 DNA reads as TGTGCCAGCAGTCTCCAGAGGGGGTCCGAGAATGAGCAGTTCTTC. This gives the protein CASSLQRGSENEQFF.

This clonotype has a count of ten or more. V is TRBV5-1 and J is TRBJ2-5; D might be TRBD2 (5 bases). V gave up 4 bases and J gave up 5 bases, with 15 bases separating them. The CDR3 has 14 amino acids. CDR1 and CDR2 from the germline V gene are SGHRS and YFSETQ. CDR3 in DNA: TGCGCCAGCAGCACCGACGGTTGGAGGGAGACCCAGTACTTC. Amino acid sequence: CASSTDGWRETQYF. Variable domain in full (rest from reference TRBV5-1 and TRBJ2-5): KAGVTQTPRYLIKTRGQQVTLSCSPISGHRSVSWYQQTPGQGLQFLFEYFSETQRNKGNFPGRFSGRQFSNSRSEMNVSTLELGDSALYLCASSTDGWRETQYFGPGTRLLVL.

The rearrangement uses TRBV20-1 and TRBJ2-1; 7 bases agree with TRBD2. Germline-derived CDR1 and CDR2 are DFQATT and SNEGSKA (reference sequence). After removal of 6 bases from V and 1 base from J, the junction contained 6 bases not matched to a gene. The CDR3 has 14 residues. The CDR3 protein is CSAMDGGSYNEQFF. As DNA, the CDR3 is TGCAGTGCCATGGACGGGGGGTCCTACAATGAGCAGTTCTTC.